This T cell receptor beta chain derives from a study of T cell responses to AZD1222 COVID-19 vaccine. Study results and caveats: Sampling that yielded the repertoires occurred only after the peak T cell response. Among those given AZD1222, only five or six were seropositive at baseline. Among spike-specific TCRs, nearly half reportedly target unmutated variant regions. Clonal diversity was possibly underestimated, and the donors were mostly white British, with more females.

Note on this clone: The antigen remains unidentified.

Per the germline V gene, CDR1 is KGHSH and CDR2 is LQKENI. V was trimmed by 4 bases and J by 4 bases, leaving 20 bases between them. The CDR3 extends over 17 amino acids. Method: immunoSEQ multiplex PCR; TCRdb's copy keeps in-frame clones and lacks some. The table shows about 140,000 clones, with about 88% occurring only once. Sample: peripheral blood, taken on day 0 of AZD1222 vaccination. V and J are TRBV18 and TRBJ1-3, with D hard to call. The source is an adult in good health. The CDR3 sequence: CASSRRPGGTRGNTIYF. The CDR3 region has the DNA TGTGCCAGCTCACGTCGTCCGGGTGGTACGCGCGGAAACACCATATATTTT.